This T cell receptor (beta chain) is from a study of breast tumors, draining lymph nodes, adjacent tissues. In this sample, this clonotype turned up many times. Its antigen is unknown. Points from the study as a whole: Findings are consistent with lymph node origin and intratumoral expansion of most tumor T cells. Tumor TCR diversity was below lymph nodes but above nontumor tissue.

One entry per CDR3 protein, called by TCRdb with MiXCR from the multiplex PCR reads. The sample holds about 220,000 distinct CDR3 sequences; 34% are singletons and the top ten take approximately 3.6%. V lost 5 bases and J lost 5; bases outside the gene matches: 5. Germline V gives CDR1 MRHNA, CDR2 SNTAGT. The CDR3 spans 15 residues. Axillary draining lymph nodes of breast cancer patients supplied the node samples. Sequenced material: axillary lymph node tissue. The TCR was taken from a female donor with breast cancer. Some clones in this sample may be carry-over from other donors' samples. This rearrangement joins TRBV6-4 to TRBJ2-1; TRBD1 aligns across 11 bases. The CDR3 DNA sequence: TGTGCCAGCAGTAACGGACAGGGGGCCGACAATGAGCAGTTCTTC. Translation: CASSNGQGADNEQFF.